This TCR beta chain was recovered during a study of CD8+ T cells in alopecia areata. Treatment noted: oral pan-JAK inhibitor, 5-10 mg twice daily. The CDR3 covers 15 residues. CDR1 and CDR2 (germline): SGHNT, YYREEE (reference sequence). V lost 0 bases, J lost 8 bases, and 7 bases stayed unmatched. RNA extraction was followed by reverse transcription into cDNA, which acted as the sequencing template. Sequenced by immunoSEQ multiplex PCR; TCRdb stores in-frame clones only, minus some. The data hold under 150,000 clones, with 53% observed a single time. Specimen: CD4+ T cells sorted from blood, collected at week 4, from a patient treated with tofacitinib. The TCR originated in a human donor with alopecia areata. The chain joins TRBV5-4 to TRBJ2-1, with 8 bases identical to TRBD2. The chain's CDR3 is CASSLGSSGVYEQFF. The CDR3 nucleotides read TGTGCCAGCAGCTTGGGGAGTAGCGGGGTCTATGAGCAGTTCTTC.